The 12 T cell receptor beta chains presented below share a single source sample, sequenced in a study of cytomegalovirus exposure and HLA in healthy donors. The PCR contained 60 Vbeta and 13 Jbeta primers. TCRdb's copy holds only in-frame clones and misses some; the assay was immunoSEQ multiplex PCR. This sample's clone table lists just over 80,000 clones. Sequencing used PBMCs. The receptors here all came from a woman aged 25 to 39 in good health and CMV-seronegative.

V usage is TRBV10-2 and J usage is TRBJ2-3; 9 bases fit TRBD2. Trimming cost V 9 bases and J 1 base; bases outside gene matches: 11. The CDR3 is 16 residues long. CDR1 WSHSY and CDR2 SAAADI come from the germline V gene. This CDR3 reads CASLTMAGGRTDTQYF. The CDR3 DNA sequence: TGCGCCAGTTTAACGATGGCGGGAGGGCGCACAGATACGCAGTATTTT.

The CDR3 reads CASSLAGNQPQHF. CDR3 coding DNA: TGTGCCAGCAGTTTAGCAGGGAATCAGCCCCAGCATTTT. The chain couples TRBV27 to TRBJ1-5; D perhaps matches TRBD1 (5 bases). The germline V gene encodes CDR1 MNHEY and CDR2 SMNVEV (reference sequence). The CDR3 runs 13 residues. V lost 2 bases and J lost 4, with 6 bases in between.

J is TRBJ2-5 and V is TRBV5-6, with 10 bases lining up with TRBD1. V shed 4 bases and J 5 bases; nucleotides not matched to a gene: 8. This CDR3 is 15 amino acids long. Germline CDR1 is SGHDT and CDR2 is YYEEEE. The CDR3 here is CASSLWTGGWETQYF. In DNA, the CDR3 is TGTGCCAGCAGCCTGTGGACAGGGGGTTGGGAGACCCAGTACTTC.

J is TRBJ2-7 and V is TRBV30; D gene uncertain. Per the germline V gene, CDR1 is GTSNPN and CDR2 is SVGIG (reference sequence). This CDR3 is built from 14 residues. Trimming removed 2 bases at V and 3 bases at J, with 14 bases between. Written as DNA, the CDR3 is TGTGCCTGGAGTCCTGGAGTGGTGAGCTACGAGCAGTACTTC. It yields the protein CAWSPGVVSYEQYF. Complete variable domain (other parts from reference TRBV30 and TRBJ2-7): SQTIHQWPATLVQPVGSPLSLECTVEGTSNPNLYWYRQAAGRGLQLLFYSVGIGQISSEVPQNLSASRPQDRQFILSSKKLLLSDSGFYLCAWSPGVVSYEQYFGPGTRLTVT.

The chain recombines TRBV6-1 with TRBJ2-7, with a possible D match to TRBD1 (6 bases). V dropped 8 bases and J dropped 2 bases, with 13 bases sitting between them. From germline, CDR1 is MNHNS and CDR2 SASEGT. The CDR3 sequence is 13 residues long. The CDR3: CASRLGATYEQYF. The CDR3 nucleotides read TGTGCCAGCCGGCTGGGGGCTACCTACGAGCAGTACTTC.

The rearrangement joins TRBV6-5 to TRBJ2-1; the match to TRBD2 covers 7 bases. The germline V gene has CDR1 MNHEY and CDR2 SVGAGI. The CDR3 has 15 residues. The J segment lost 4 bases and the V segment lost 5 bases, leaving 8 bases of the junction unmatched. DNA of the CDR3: TGTGCCAGCAGTCGTCGAGAGGGAGGGTACAATGAGCAGTTCTTC. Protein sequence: CASSRREGGYNEQFF.

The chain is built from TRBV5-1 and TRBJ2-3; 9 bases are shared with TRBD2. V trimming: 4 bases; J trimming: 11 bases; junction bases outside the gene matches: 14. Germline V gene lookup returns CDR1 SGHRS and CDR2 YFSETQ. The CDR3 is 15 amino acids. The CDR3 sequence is CASSTSGGFQGKQYF. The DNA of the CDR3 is TGCGCCAGCAGCACCAGCGGGGGGTTCCAGGGTAAGCAGTATTTT.

CDR3 nucleotide sequence: TGTGCCAGCAGAGCCGGGACAGCCGCCTCTGAAGCTTTCTTT. Its protein product is CASRAGTAASEAFF. V usage is TRBV6-1 and J usage is TRBJ1-1; the match to TRBD1 covers 7 bases. Unmatched junction bases numbered 10, after V lost 6 bases and J lost 6 bases. Germline lookup yields CDR1 MNHNS and CDR2 SASEGT. The CDR3 spans 14 residues.

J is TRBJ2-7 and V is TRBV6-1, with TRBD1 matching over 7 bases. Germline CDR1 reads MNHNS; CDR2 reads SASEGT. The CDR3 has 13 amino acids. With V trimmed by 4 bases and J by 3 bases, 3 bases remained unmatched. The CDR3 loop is CASSAGQNYEQYF. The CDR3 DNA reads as TGTGCCAGCAGTGCGGGACAGAACTACGAGCAGTACTTC.

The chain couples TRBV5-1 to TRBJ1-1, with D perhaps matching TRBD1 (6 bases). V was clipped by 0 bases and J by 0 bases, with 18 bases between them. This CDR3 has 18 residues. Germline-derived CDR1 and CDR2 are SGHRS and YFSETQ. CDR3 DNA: TGCGCCAGCAGCTTGGGCCTACAGGGCTCGAGGCTGAACACTGAAGCTTTCTTT. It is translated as CASSLGLQGSRLNTEAFF.

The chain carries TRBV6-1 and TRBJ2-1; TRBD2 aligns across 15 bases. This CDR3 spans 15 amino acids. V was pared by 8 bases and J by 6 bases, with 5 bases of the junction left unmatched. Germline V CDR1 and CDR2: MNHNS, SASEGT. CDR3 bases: TGTGCCAGCCGGACTAGCGGGGGGGCAGGCAATGAGCAGTTCTTC. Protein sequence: CASRTSGGAGNEQFF.

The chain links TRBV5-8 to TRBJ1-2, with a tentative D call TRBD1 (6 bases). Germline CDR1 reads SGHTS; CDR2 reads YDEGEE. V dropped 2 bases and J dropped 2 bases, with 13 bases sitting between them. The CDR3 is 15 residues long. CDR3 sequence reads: CASSLTGFGNYGYTF. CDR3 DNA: TGTGCCAGCAGCTTAACAGGGTTTGGCAACTATGGCTACACCTTC. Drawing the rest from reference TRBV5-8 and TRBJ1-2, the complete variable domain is EAGVTQSPTHLIKTRGQQATLRCSPISGHTSVYWYQQALGLGLQFLLWYDEGEERNRGNFPPRFSGRQFPNYSSELNVNALELEDSALYLCASSLTGFGNYGYTFGSGTRLTVV.